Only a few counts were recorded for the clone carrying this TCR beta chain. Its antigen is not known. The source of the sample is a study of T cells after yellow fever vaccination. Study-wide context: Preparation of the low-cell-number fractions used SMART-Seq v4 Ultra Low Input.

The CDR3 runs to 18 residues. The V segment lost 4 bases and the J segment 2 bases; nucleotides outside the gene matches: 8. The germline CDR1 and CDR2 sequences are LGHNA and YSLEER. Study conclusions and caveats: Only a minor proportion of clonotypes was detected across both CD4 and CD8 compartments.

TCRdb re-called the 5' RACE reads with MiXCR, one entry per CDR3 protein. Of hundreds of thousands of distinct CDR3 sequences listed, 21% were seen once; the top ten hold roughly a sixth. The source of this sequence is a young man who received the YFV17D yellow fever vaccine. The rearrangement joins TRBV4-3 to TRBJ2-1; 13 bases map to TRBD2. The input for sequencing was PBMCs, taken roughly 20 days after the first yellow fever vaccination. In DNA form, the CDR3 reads TGCGCCAGCAGCCCCGGGACTAGCGGGGAAATTACCTACAATGAGCAGTTCTTC. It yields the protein CASSPGTSGEITYNEQFF.